This entry lists 17 T cell receptor beta chains sequenced from one sample in a study of blood T cell repertoires in COVID-19. Clones were sequenced by immunoSEQ multiplex PCR, and TCRdb holds only the in-frame ones, with some missing. The table lists over 85,000 clones, around 93% of them singletons. Source material: peripheral blood. The receptors were sampled from a human donor with active COVID-19. The donor label of this sample is uncertain.

The chain uses TRBV6-6 and TRBJ1-3; D not certain. The CDR3 has 14 residues. Germline V CDR1 and CDR2: MNHNY, SVGAGI (reference sequence). The germline V and J ends were trimmed by 0 bases and 5 bases, with 8 bases remaining between them. CDR3 DNA: TGTGCCAGCAGTTACTCTCAAGACAGAAACACCATATATTTT. Translated: CASSYSQDRNTIYF.

The rearrangement joins TRBV7-7 to TRBJ2-1; TRBD1 matches at 7 bases. Germline lookup yields CDR1 SSHAT and CDR2 FNYEAQ (reference sequence). CDR3 length: 15 residues. The trim removed 1 base at V and 1 base at J, leaving 1 base unmatched. The CDR3 region is CASSLDRGSYNEQFF. CDR3 nucleotide sequence: TGTGCCAGCAGCTTAGACAGGGGATCCTACAATGAGCAGTTCTTC.

This chain joins TRBV7-8 and TRBJ1-5, with TRBD1 matching 10 bases. The germline V gene has CDR1 SGHVS and CDR2 FQNEAQ. V was pared by 4 bases and J by 6 bases, with 9 bases of the junction left unmatched. The CDR3 covers 16 residues. The CDR3 nucleotides read TGTGCCAGCAGCTCCCGGGACAGGGGAACAACTCAGCCCCAGCATTTT. This sequence encodes CASSSRDRGTTQPQHF.

This clone was seen a handful of times. The chain recombines TRBV7-9 with TRBJ2-7; D might be TRBD1 (6 bases). The V and J ends lost 5 bases and 7 bases respectively, with 12 bases between them. This CDR3 has 12 amino acids. Per germline, CDR1 SEHNR and CDR2 FQNEAQ (reference sequence). The CDR3 nucleotides are TGTGCCAGCAGCCCGACAGGCGGGGAGCAGTACTTC. As protein: CASSPTGGEQYF.

The chain links TRBV6-6 to TRBJ1-3; a weak D match, TRBD1 (5 bases). CDR1 is MNHNY, CDR2 SVGAGI, per germline (reference sequence). This CDR3 region has 16 residues. The germline V and J ends were trimmed by 7 bases and 4 bases, with 20 bases remaining between them. DNA of the CDR3: TGTGCCAGCACCACAGGTCAGCGGGCTACAGGAAACACCATATATTTT. Encoded protein: CASTTGQRATGNTIYF.

This clone showed up many times. The J gene is TRBJ2-7, the V gene TRBV9; 13 nucleotides line up with TRBD2. After removal of 4 bases from V and 0 bases from J, the junction contained 10 bases not matched to a gene. CDR1 is SGDLS and CDR2 is YYNGEE in the germline V gene. This CDR3 is 18 amino acids long. The CDR3 loop reads CASSPGGLAGFSSYEQYF. The DNA of the CDR3 is TGTGCCAGCAGCCCTGGGGGACTAGCGGGGTTTAGCTCCTACGAGCAGTACTTC.

The chain links TRBV6-2 or TRBV6-3 to TRBJ2-1, with 9 bases lining up with TRBD2. Germline CDR1 reads MNHEY; CDR2 reads SVGEGT. The CDR3 length is 17 residues. The trim removed 5 bases at V and 8 bases at J, leaving 16 bases unmatched. The chain's CDR3 is CASSPTLAGRRGYEQFF. DNA for the CDR3: TGTGCCAGCAGTCCCACTCTAGCGGGGCGGCGGGGTTATGAGCAGTTCTTC.

Concerning this clone itself: The same CDR3 arises from other DNA sequences in this sample as well. The chain carries TRBV9 and TRBJ1-1; D gene unclear. The germline gives CDR1 SGDLS, CDR2 YYNGEE. The length of the CDR3 is 14 residues. The ends were cut back, 0 bases at V and 0 bases at J, with 6 bases in the middle. The CDR3 here is CASSVGQVNTEAFF. The CDR3 DNA is TGTGCCAGCAGCGTAGGGCAGGTGAACACTGAAGCTTTCTTT.

V usage is TRBV28 and J usage is TRBJ1-2; 7 nucleotides align to TRBD1. Per germline, CDR1 MDHEN and CDR2 SYDVKM. The CDR3 loop spans 16 amino acids. Trimming took 8 bases from V and 1 from J; bases not matched to a gene: 13. The CDR3 coding sequence is TGTGCCAGCTGGCCGGTTTGGACAGGAATTAACTATGGCTACACCTTC. Translating it yields CASWPVWTGINYGYTF.

The chain combines TRBV5-4 with TRBJ1-2, with D perhaps TRBD1 (5 bases). Trimming left V 5 bases short and J 6 bases short, with 17 bases between. The CDR3 contains 14 residues. Germline CDR1 reads SGHNT; CDR2 reads YYREEE (reference sequence). The CDR3 bases are TGTGCCAGCAGTCATGTTCAGGGAAGGAATGGCTACACCTTC. Its protein product is CASSHVQGRNGYTF.

This clone was seen just once. The chain is built from TRBV2 and TRBJ2-5; 7 nucleotides match TRBD1. This CDR3 contains 14 residues. With V trimmed by 7 bases and J by 6 bases, 11 bases remained unmatched. From germline, CDR1 is SNHLY and CDR2 FYNNEI. CDR3 coding DNA: TGTGCCAGCACCCTCGACAGGGATCACCAGACCCAGTACTTC. It translates to CASTLDRDHQTQYF.

J is TRBJ2-1 and V is TRBV28; TRBD1 matches 12 bases. The CDR3 extends over 16 amino acids. Germline V gene sequence: CDR1 MDHEN, CDR2 SYDVKM. The junction had 8 bases not matched to a gene; V was cut back by 3 bases and J by 8 bases. CDR3 coding DNA: TGTGCCAGCAGTTTTAGGGACAGGGGGCTAGTCGATGAGCAGTTCTTC. It encodes CASSFRDRGLVDEQFF.

The chain combines TRBV7-9 with TRBJ1-4; D might be TRBD1 (5 bases). Trimming pared 4 bases from V and 8 bases from J, leaving 14 bases between. The CDR3 loop spans 14 amino acids. Germline V lookup: CDR1 SEHNR, CDR2 FQNEAQ (reference sequence). CDR3 sequence reads: CASSSPGGVEKLFF. The CDR3 nucleotides are TGTGCCAGCAGCTCGCCTGGGGGGGTAGAAAAACTGTTTTTT.

The chain joins TRBV20-1 to TRBJ1-1, with D possibly matching TRBD1 (6 bases). V was shortened by 2 bases and J by 11 bases, with 12 bases between the two germline ends. The CDR3 runs 11 residues. The V gene's germline CDR1 is DFQATT and CDR2 SNEGSKA (reference sequence). The chain's CDR3 is CSARRGGGAFF. Written as DNA, the CDR3 is TGCAGTGCTAGAAGGGGCGGGGGCGCTTTCTTT.

This sequence joins TRBV9 and TRBJ2-1; the D gene is possibly TRBD2 (6 bases). This CDR3 has 13 amino acids. Between the trimmed V and J ends, which lost 3 bases and 7 bases, there was a span of 11 bases. CDR1 and CDR2 from the germline V gene are SGDLS and YYNGEE. DNA for the CDR3: TGTGCCAGCAGCGGGGTGGAGGGGAATGAGCAGTTCTTC. Translating gives CASSGVEGNEQFF.

J is TRBJ2-2 and V is TRBV19; D might be TRBD2 (5 bases). Germline CDR1 LNHDA, CDR2 SQIVND (reference sequence). CDR3 length: 14 amino acids. V lost 6 bases and J lost 6, with 14 bases in between. In DNA, the CDR3 is TGTGCCAGTAGACCTCGGGGTGGTCCCGGGGAGCTGTTTTTT. Its translation: CASRPRGGPGELFF.

The chain combines TRBV2 with TRBJ1-2, with a weak D call TRBD1 (5 bases). V lost 4 bases and J 2 bases, leaving 5 bases between the germline ends. CDR3 size: 12 residues. The germline V gene encodes CDR1 SNHLY and CDR2 FYNNEI. Written as DNA, the CDR3 is TGTGCCAGCAGTGGACAGAACTATGGCTACACCTTC. Protein: CASSGQNYGYTF.